The entry below describes one T cell receptor (beta chain). What it binds is not known. The TCR beta CDR3 regions underwent amplification from RNA transcripts. In the first round, RT-PCR was carried out with HTBI primers, and a multiplex PCR formed the second round. A single record per CDR3 protein comes from TCRdb applying MiXCR to the multiplex PCR reads. Counted here are about 700,000 distinct CDR3 sequences, 35% to 50% occurring once; the ten biggest clones make up 44%. The sample is drawn from a study of Graves' ophthalmopathy and Graves' hyperthyroidism. Study-level points and caveats: A 13-signature model separated ophthalmopathy from stable hyperthyroidism, reaching less than 90% sensitivity and around 81% specificity cross-validated.

The J segment lost 9 bases and the V segment lost 7 bases, leaving 15 bases of the junction unmatched. Looked up from germline, CDR1 is DFQATT and CDR2 is SNEGSKA (reference sequence). The CDR3 length is 13 residues. This TCR was recovered from an adult man with Graves' ophthalmopathy. Input material: peripheral blood. The chain uses TRBV20-1 and TRBJ2-7; 7 bases agree with TRBD1. CDR3 coding DNA: TGCAGTGTTGAGGGGACAGATTTTGATACGCAGTACTTC. Translated, it gives CSVEGTDFDTQYF.